This passage covers 21 T cell receptor beta chains from one sample sequenced in a study of T cell repertoires in cytomegalovirus infection. TCRdb itself ran the reads through MiXCR, one entry per CDR3 protein. This repertoire shows approximately 170,000 distinct CDR3 sequences, approximately 17% found once; its top ten account for 18%. Sequences were obtained from CD8+ T cells from PBMCs. Receptors were obtained from a human donor in good health (CMV status not recorded). Some clones in this sample may be carry-over from other donors' samples.

This clonotype was recorded many times. The gene calls are TRBV12-3 or TRBV12-4 and TRBJ2-7; TRBD1 matches at 7 bases. The ends lost 6 bases at V and 0 bases at J; junction bases unmatched: 8. The CDR3 is 15 amino acids. The CDR3 sequence is CASRGTVRSSYEQYF. The DNA for the CDR3 is TGTGCCAGCAGGGGGACAGTCCGAAGCTCCTACGAGCAGTACTTC.

This clonotype was detected a few times. The J gene is TRBJ2-3, the V gene TRBV10-3; D gene ambiguous. Germline values: CDR1 ENHRY, CDR2 SYGVKD. The CDR3 length is 14 residues. Trimming stripped 6 bases from V and 0 bases from J, with 10 bases between. CDR3 nucleotides: TGTGCCATCAGAAGAGAAACTAGCACAGATACGCAGTATTTT. This encodes CAIRRETSTDTQYF.

The sample holds a few counts of this clonotype. V usage is TRBV7-8 and J usage is TRBJ1-4; D unclear. The V gene's germline CDR1 is SGHVS and CDR2 FQNEAQ. The CDR3 is made up of 15 amino acids. V was clipped by 1 base and J by 3 bases, with 9 bases between them. The CDR3 DNA is TGTGCCAGCAGCTTAGGGGCCAGGTCTAATGAAAAACTGTTTTTT. It specifies CASSLGARSNEKLFF.

The chain links TRBV7-2 to TRBJ1-2; TRBD1 agrees at 10 bases. The CDR3 runs 15 residues. Germline CDR1 SGHTA, CDR2 FQGNSA. Trimming at V came to 6 bases and at J to 4 bases, leaving 8 bases not matched to a gene. The CDR3 DNA reads TGTGCCAGCAGTATAGAGGGGACAGGGGTCTATGGCTACACCTTC. This sequence encodes CASSIEGTGVYGYTF.

This clonotype was recorded a few times. The V and J genes are TRBV28 and TRBJ2-3; 10 positions match TRBD2. The CDR3 sequence is 15 residues long. The V gene's germline CDR1 is MDHEN and CDR2 SYDVKM. V was clipped by 4 bases and J by 3 bases; unmatched bases: 4. The DNA of the CDR3 is TGTGCCAGCAGTTCTACTAGCGGGGAAACAGATACGCAGTATTTT. This codes for CASSSTSGETDTQYF.

The chain is built from TRBV28 and TRBJ2-3; TRBD2 might be the D (6 bases). The germline gives CDR1 MDHEN, CDR2 SYDVKM. Trimming shortened V by 4 bases and J by 3 bases, and 17 bases separated the two germline ends. There are 16 residues in the CDR3. This CDR3 is CASSSRVGLGTDTQYF. Written as DNA, the CDR3 is TGTGCCAGCAGTTCACGCGTGGGACTCGGGACAGATACGCAGTATTTT. The whole variable domain, filled in from reference TRBV28 and TRBJ2-3, reads DVKVTQSSRYLVKRTGEKVFLECVQDMDHENMFWYRQDPGLGLRLIYFSYDVKMKEKGDIPEGYSVSREKKERFSLILESASTNQTSMYLCASSSRVGLGTDTQYFGPGTRLTVL.

CDR3 residues: CASSLERRRGAKNIQYF. The CDR3 bases are TGTGCCAGCAGCTTGGAGCGCAGGCGGGGGGCCAAAAACATTCAGTACTTC. The J gene is TRBJ2-4, the V gene TRBV5-6, with 7 bases lining up with TRBD2. Germline V gene sequence: CDR1 SGHDT, CDR2 YYEEEE. The J segment lost 1 base and the V segment lost 0 bases, leaving 7 bases of the junction unmatched. The CDR3 loop spans 17 amino acids.

The genes are TRBV7-9 and TRBJ2-1; D gene unclear. CDR3 size: 16 residues. The ends were cut back, 5 bases at V and 1 base at J, with 15 bases in the middle. CDR1 and CDR2 (germline): SEHNR, FQNEAQ (reference sequence). The CDR3 reads CASSRPPSWSYNEQFF. CDR3 nucleotides: TGTGCCAGCAGCCGCCCCCCGAGCTGGTCCTACAATGAGCAGTTCTTC.

The V gene is TRBV7-6, the J gene TRBJ2-7; 7 nucleotides agree with TRBD2. J lost 0 bases, V lost 5 bases, and 7 bases had no gene match. This CDR3 comprises 15 residues. The V gene's germline CDR1 is SGHVS and CDR2 FNYEAQ. The CDR3 DNA follows: TGTGCCAGCAGCCAGGGTAGCGGGCCCTCCTACGAGCAGTACTTC. This encodes CASSQGSGPSYEQYF.

A few counts support this clonotype. This chain joins TRBV20-1 and TRBJ2-2; D remains ambiguous. Trimming took off 0 bases at V and 2 bases at J, with 10 bases between the two ends. Germline loops: CDR1 DFQATT, CDR2 SNEGSKA (reference sequence). This CDR3 is built from 15 residues. The chain's CDR3 is CSARESSTNTGELFF. Here the CDR3 DNA reads TGCAGTGCTAGAGAGAGTAGCACCAACACCGGGGAGCTGTTTTTT.

The rearrangement uses TRBV7-2 and TRBJ1-5; D not resolved. The ends were cut back, 3 bases at V and 6 bases at J, with 6 bases in the middle. The length of the CDR3 is 12 residues. CDR1 is SGHTA and CDR2 is FQGNSA in the germline V gene. CDR3: CASSFGVQPQHF. The CDR3 DNA follows: TGTGCCAGCAGCTTTGGGGTTCAGCCCCAGCATTTT.

The chain uses TRBV6-5 and TRBJ2-1; weak D call: TRBD2 (7 bases). Germline loops: CDR1 MNHEY, CDR2 SVGAGI. This CDR3 is 15 amino acids long. Trimming stripped 2 bases from V and 9 bases from J, with 17 bases between. The CDR3 DNA is TGTGCCAGCAGTTACGGGCCCGGGGGGCGCCGTGAGCAGTTCTTC. Protein sequence: CASSYGPGGRREQFF.

This clonotype was picked up a small number of times. In nucleotides, the CDR3 is TGTGCCAGCAGCCCTCCCATCACTGAAGCTTTCTTT. Residues: CASSPPITEAFF. This chain connects TRBV7-9 to TRBJ1-1; no firm D call. Per germline, CDR1 SEHNR and CDR2 FQNEAQ (reference sequence). The CDR3 loop spans 12 amino acids. Trimming cost V 5 bases and J 4 bases, with 8 bases left between them.

The rearrangement joins TRBV7-9 to TRBJ2-5, with 7 bases matching TRBD1. CDR1 and CDR2 from the germline V gene are SEHNR and FQNEAQ (reference sequence). The CDR3 is made up of 14 amino acids. V lost 5 bases and J lost 3; bases outside the gene matches: 6. This chain's CDR3 is CASSNFQGEETQYF. CDR3 DNA sequence: TGTGCCAGCAGCAACTTCCAGGGGGAAGAGACCCAGTACTTC.

V usage is TRBV29-1 and J usage is TRBJ1-1; TRBD1 agrees at 9 bases. There are 13 residues in the CDR3. Germline V gene lookup returns CDR1 SQVTM and CDR2 ANQGSEA. After removal of 7 bases from V and 4 bases from J, the junction contained 7 bases not matched to a gene. This chain's CDR3 is CSAVRDRATEAFF. In nucleotides, the CDR3 is TGCAGCGCCGTCCGGGACAGGGCCACTGAAGCTTTCTTT.

The J gene is TRBJ2-6, the V gene TRBV29-1, with D tentatively TRBD2 (5 bases). The CDR3 totals 13 residues. Germline loops: CDR1 SQVTM, CDR2 ANQGSEA. The V gene lost 7 bases and the J gene lost 3 bases, with 10 bases spanning the gap. CDR3 coding DNA: TGCAGCGCCCGGGATGATGGGGCCAACGTCCTGACTTTC. Its translation is CSARDDGANVLTF.

The V call is TRBV28, the J call TRBJ1-2, with D possibly being TRBD1 (5 bases). Trimming pared 4 bases from V and 5 bases from J, leaving 11 bases between. The CDR3 sequence is 13 residues long. Germline CDR1 reads MDHEN; CDR2 reads SYDVKM. The CDR3 region is CASSWPREYGYTF. In DNA, the CDR3 is TGTGCCAGCAGTTGGCCCAGGGAGTATGGCTACACCTTC.

This clonotype was counted only a few times. The V gene is TRBV7-8, the J gene TRBJ2-5, with D tentatively TRBD2 (6 bases). Trimming removed 1 base at V and 0 bases at J, with 18 bases between. The CDR3 sequence is 18 residues long. Germline CDR1 is SGHVS and CDR2 is FQNEAQ. This CDR3 is CASSLVELAGPYQETQYF. The CDR3 nucleotides read TGTGCCAGCAGCTTAGTGGAGTTGGCGGGGCCGTACCAAGAGACCCAGTACTTC. The entire variable domain, with the rest obtained from reference TRBV7-8 and TRBJ2-5, is as follows: GAGVSQSPRYKVAKRGQDVALRCDPISGHVSLFWYQQALGQGPEFLTYFQNEAQLDKSGLPSDRFFAERPEGSVSTLKIQRTQQEDSAVYLCASSLVELAGPYQETQYFGPGTRLLVL.

The V and J genes are TRBV29-1 and TRBJ2-7, with 10 bases that match TRBD2. The trim removed 1 base at V and 5 bases at J, leaving 14 bases unmatched. From germline, CDR1 is SQVTM and CDR2 ANQGSEA. The CDR3 is made up of 17 amino acids. CDR3 DNA sequence: TGCAGCGTTGAAGCTGAAAGCGGGAGGGCCCCCGGGAACGAGCAGTACTTC. Its translation: CSVEAESGRAPGNEQYF.

This clonotype was picked up a small number of times. The genes are TRBV28 and TRBJ2-3; 7 nucleotides match TRBD2. The V and J ends lost 3 bases and 5 bases, in that order; junction bases with no gene match: 8. This CDR3 region has 15 residues. Germline-derived CDR1 and CDR2 are MDHEN and SYDVKM. The CDR3 DNA is TGTGCCAGCAGTTTGAATTCGATAGCGGGAGATACGCAGTATTTT. This encodes CASSLNSIAGDTQYF.

The V and J genes are TRBV10-3 and TRBJ2-1; 10 nucleotides align to TRBD1. The junction had 15 bases not matched to a gene; V was cut back by 4 bases and J by 9 bases. The germline gives CDR1 ENHRY, CDR2 SYGVKD. CDR3 length: 17 residues. The chain's CDR3 is CAISVGVGTGERFEQFF. In DNA form, the CDR3 reads TGTGCCATCAGTGTTGGGGTGGGGACAGGGGAGCGGTTTGAGCAGTTCTTC.